Sequencing of this T cell receptor beta chain was carried out in a study of T-cell memory formation after mild COVID-19. This clonotype showed up just a few times. TCRdb fed the 5' RACE reads into MiXCR, producing one record per CDR3 protein. The repertoire has approximately 170,000 distinct CDR3 sequences, over 10% of them found once; the top ten carry approximately 3.6%. The CDR3 loop spans 17 amino acids. Germline trimming cut 7 bases from V and 5 bases from J; bases unmatched to any gene: 19. From germline, CDR1 is KGHDR and CDR2 SFDVKD. The receptor was derived from a young man who had mild COVID-19 (a few samples of this study predate the infection). Cell type and time point are not known. The chain employs TRBV24-1 and TRBJ2-7; 7 bases are shared with TRBD1. The sequencing input was PBMCs or a T cell subset sorted from them (not recorded which). DNA for the CDR3: TGTGCCACCAGGAAGACAGACAGGGAAGGGGCAATCGACGAGCAGTACGTC. Amino acids: CATRKTDREGAIDEQYV.